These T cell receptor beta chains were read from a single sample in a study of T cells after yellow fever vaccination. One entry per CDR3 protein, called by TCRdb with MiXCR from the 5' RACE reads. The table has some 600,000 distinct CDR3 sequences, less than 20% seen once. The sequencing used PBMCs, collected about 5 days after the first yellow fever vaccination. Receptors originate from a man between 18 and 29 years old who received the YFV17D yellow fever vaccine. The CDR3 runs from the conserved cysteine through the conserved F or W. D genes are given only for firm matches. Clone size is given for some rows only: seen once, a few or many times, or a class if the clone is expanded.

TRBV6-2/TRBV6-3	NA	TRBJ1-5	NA	TGTGCCAGCAGACCTGGACAGTTATACAATCAGGCCCAGCATTTT	CASRPGQLYNQAQHF
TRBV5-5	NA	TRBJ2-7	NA	TGTGCCAGCAGTTGGCTAGAGGGCTTCGAGCAGTACTTC	CASSWLEGFEQYF
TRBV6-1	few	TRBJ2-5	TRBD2	TGTGCCAGCATCACTAGCGGGGAGACCCAGTACTTC	CASITSGETQYF
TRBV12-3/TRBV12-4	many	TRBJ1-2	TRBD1	TGCGCCAGCAGCCGGACAGGGGGCTATGGCTACACCTTC	CASSRTGGYGYTF
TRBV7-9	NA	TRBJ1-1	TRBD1	TGTGCCAGCAGCTTCTCCCAGGGGGCTGAAGCTTTCTTT	CASSFSQGAEAFF
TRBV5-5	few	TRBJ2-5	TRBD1	TGTGCCAGCAGCTTGAGGGACAGGGTCCCGGAGACCCAGTACTTC	CASSLRDRVPETQYF
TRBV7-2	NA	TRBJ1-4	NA	TGTGCCAGCAGCCGGGGGGGTTCCTATGAAAAACTGTTTTTT	CASSRGGSYEKLFF
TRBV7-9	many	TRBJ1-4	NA	TGTGCCAGCAATCCAGGGAGAACTAATGAAAAACTGTTTTTT	CASNPGRTNEKLFF
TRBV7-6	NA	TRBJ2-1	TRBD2	TGTGCCAGCAGCCCGACTAGCGGGGGGGCCTATGAGCAGTTCTTC	CASSPTSGGAYEQFF
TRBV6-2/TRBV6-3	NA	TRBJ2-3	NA	TGTGCCAGCAGTTACCAGCAAATGGGGGATACGCAGTATTTT	CASSYQQMGDTQYF
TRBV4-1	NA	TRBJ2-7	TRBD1	TGCGCCAGCAGCCAAGTGGACAGGGGGGTCTACGAGCAGTACTTC	CASSQVDRGVYEQYF
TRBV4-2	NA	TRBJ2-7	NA	TGTGCCAGCAGCCAAGATCCGGGGAATAGCGACGAGCAGTACTTC	CASSQDPGNSDEQYF
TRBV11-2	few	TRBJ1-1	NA	TGTGCCAGCAGTCGGCAGCAGGGGTGGGGCACTGAAGCTTTCTTT	CASSRQQGWGTEAFF
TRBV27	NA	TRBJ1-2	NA	TGTGCCAGCAGTGCAACCGCAGGGAGCTGGGGCTACACCTTC	CASSATAGSWGYTF
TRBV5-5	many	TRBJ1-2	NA	TGTGCCAGCAGCAACGACAGGAACTATGGCTACACCTTC	CASSNDRNYGYTF
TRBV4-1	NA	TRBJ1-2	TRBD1	TGCGCCAGCAGCCAAGATACTTCCCTCAGGGGGGGCAACTATGGCTACACCTTC	CASSQDTSLRGGNYGYTF
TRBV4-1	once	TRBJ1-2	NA	TGCGCCAGCAGCCAAGCCCCCGGGGATGGCTACACCTTC	CASSQAPGDGYTF
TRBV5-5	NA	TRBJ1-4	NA	TGTGCCAGCAGCTTGGGGAGTGCCGGGGGTGAAAAACTGTTTTTT	CASSLGSAGGEKLFF
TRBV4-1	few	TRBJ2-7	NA	TGCGCCAGCAGCGCCCAGGGCGACGAGCAGTACTTC	CASSAQGDEQYF
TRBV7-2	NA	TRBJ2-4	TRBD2	TGTGCCAGCAGCTTAGCCGGACTAGCGGGGGGGCACATTCAGTACTTC	CASSLAGLAGGHIQYF
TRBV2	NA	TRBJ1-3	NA	TGTGCCAGCAGTGATCACAGCTCTGGAAACACCATATATTTT	CASSDHSSGNTIYF
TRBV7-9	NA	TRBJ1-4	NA	TGTGCCAGCAGCGGGAGGGGAAGACGACTGTTTTTT	CASSGRGRRLFF
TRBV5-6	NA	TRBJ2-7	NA	TGTGCCAGCAGCTTGGGACGGAACTACGAGCAGTACTTC	CASSLGRNYEQYF
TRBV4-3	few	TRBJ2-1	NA	TGCGCCAGCAGCCAAGCTAGCTATGAGCAGTTCTTC	CASSQASYEQFF
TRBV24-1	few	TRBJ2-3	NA	TGTGCCACCAGCCCTGGGCAGGGCCACACAGATACGCAGTATTTT	CATSPGQGHTDTQYF
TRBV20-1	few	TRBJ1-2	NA	TGCAGTGCTAGCCCAGGGGTCTATGGCTACACCTTC	CSASPGVYGYTF
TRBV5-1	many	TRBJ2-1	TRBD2	TGCGCCAGCAGCTTAGGAGCGGGGCCCCCTCACAATGAGCAGTTCTTC	CASSLGAGPPHNEQFF
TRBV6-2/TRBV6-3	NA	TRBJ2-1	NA	TGTGCCAGCAGCCACACTAATGAGCAGTTCTTC	CASSHTNEQFF
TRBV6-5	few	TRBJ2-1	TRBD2	TGTGCCAGCAGTTCGGGACTAGCGTCCTACAATGAGCAGTTCTTC	CASSSGLASYNEQFF
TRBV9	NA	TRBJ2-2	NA	TGTGCCAGCAGCGTAGCCGGGCAGGGGAGTATCGGGGAGCTGTTTTTT	CASSVAGQGSIGELFF
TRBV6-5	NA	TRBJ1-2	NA	TGTGCCAGCAGTCACCCCCATGGTGGCTACACCTTC	CASSHPHGGYTF